The sample holds one count of the clone carrying this T cell receptor (beta chain). Antigen specificity is unknown. The data belong to a study of T cell responses to AZD1222 COVID-19 vaccine. Whole-study findings and limits: Every sample of the repertoires postdated the peak T cell response. Variant regions that are unmutated are reportedly the target of nearly half of spike-specific TCRs. A mostly white British donor set with more females was recruited, and clonal diversity was possibly underestimated.

Germline lookup yields CDR1 KGHSH and CDR2 LQKENI. The CDR3 has 16 residues. V dropped 3 bases and J dropped 4 bases, with 15 bases sitting between them. Generated by immunoSEQ multiplex PCR, the TCRdb table keeps only in-frame clones and is missing some. The sample shows 150,000 to 200,000 clones, over 80% of them seen only once. This TCR derives from an adult who received the MenACWY meningococcal vaccine as a control. The sample in question was peripheral blood, obtained 28 days after the second dose of the MenACWY control vaccine. The rearrangement links TRBV18 to TRBJ1-4; no definite D call. CDR3 amino acids: CASSPLSTDLNEKLFF. CDR3 in DNA: TGTGCCAGCTCACCTCTTTCGACGGATCTTAATGAAAAACTGTTTTTT.